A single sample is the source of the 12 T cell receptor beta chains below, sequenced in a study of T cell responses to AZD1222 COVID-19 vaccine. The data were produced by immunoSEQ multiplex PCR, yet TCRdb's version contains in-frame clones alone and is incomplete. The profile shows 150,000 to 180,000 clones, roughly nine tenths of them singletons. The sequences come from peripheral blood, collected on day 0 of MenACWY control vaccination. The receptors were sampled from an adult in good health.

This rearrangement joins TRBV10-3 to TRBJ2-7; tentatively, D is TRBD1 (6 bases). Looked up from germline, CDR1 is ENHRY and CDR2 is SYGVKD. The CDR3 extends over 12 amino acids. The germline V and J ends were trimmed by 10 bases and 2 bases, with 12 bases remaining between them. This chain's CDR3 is CATRTGTYEQYV. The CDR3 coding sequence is TGTGCCACCAGAACAGGGACCTACGAGCAGTACGTC.

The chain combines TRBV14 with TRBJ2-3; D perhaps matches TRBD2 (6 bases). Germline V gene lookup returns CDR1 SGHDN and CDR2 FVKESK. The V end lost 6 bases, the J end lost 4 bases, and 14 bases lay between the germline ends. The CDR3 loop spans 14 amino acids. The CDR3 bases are TGTGCCAGCAGGGGAGGCCTAGTCTCAGATACGCAGTATTTT. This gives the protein CASRGGLVSDTQYF.

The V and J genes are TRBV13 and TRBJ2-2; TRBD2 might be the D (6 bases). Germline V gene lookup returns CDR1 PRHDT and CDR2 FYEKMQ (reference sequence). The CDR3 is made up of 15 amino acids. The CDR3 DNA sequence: TGTGCTTCGACCGAAAGGAGGGTTAGCACCGGGGAGCTGTTTTTT. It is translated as CASTERRVSTGELFF.

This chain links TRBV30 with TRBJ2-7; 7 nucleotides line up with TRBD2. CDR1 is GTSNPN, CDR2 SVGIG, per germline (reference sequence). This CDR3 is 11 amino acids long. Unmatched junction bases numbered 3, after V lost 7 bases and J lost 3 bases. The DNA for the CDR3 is TGTGCCTCGAGGACTAGCTACGAGCAGTACTTC. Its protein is CASRTSYEQYF. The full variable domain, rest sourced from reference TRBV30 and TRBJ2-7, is SQTIHQWPATLVQPVGSPLSLECTVEGTSNPNLYWYRQAAGRGLQLLFYSVGIGQISSEVPQNLSASRPQDRQFILSSKKLLLSDSGFYLCASRTSYEQYFGPGTRLTVT.

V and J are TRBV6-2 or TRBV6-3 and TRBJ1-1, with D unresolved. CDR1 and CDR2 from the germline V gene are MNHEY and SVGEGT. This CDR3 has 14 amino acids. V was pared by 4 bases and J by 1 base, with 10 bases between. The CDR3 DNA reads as TGTGCCAGCAGTTCCCGGACGGGGAACACTGAAGCTTTCTTT. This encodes CASSSRTGNTEAFF.

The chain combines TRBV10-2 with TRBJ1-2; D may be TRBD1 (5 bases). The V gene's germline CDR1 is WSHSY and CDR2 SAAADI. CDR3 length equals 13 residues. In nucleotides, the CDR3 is TGCGCTACCTCCTTCGGGACGGACTATGGCTACACCTTC. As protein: CATSFGTDYGYTF.

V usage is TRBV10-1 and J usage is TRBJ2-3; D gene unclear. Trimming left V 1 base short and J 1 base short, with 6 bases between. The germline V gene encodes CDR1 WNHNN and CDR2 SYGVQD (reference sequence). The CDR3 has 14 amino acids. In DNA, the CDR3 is TGCGCCAGCAGTGAGTGGGCTCGCACAGATACGCAGTATTTT. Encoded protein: CASSEWARTDTQYF.

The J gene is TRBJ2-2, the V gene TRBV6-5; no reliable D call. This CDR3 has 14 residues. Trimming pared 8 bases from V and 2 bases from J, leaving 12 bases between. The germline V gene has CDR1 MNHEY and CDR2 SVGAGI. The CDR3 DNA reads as TGTGCCAGCTCGAGAGAGGTTAACACCGGGGAGCTGTTTTTT. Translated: CASSREVNTGELFF.

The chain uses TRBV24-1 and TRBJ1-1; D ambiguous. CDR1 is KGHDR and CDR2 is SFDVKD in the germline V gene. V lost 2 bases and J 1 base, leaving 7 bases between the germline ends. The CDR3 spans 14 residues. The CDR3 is CATSDSGRNTEAFF. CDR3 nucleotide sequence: TGTGCCACCAGTGATTCAGGCAGGAACACTGAAGCTTTCTTT.

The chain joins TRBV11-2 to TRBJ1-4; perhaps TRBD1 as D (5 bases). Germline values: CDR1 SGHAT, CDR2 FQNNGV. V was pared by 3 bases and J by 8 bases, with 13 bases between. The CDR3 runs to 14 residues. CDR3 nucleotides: TGTGCCAGCAGCTTCTCAGGGTCGGGGGAAAAACTGTTTTTT. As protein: CASSFSGSGEKLFF.

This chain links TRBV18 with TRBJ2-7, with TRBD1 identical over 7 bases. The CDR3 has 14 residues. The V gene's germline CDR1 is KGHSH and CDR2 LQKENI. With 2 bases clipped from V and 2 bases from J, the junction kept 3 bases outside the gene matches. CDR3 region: CASSPKDRTYEQYF. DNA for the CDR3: TGTGCCAGCTCACCAAAGGACAGGACCTACGAGCAGTACTTC.

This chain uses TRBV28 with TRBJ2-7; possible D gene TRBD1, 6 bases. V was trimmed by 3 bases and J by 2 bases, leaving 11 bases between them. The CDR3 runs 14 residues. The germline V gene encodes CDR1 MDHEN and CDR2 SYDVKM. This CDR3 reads CASSFLGQTYEQYF. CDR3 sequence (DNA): TGTGCCAGCAGTTTCCTCGGACAGACCTACGAGCAGTACTTC.